Ten or more counts support the clone carrying this T cell receptor beta chain. The antigen remains undetermined. The sample belongs to a study of breast tumors, draining lymph nodes, adjacent tissues. Study observations and caveats: Luminal-like breast cancer showed significantly higher tumor–nontumor repertoire similarity than basal-like. Most tumor T cells seemingly derive from lymph node, then expand in tumor. The lymph node origin of tumor T cells was framed as consistent with a hypothesis, not demonstrated. Compared with lymph nodes, tumors were less diverse; compared with nontumor tissue, more.

Samples came from axillary lymph nodes draining the breast cancer. TCRdb ran MiXCR on the multiplex PCR reads and lists one entry per CDR3 protein. The sample lists about 230,000 distinct CDR3 sequences, about 32% occurring once. Germline V gives CDR1 SGHTA, CDR2 FQGNSA. Trimming removed 3 bases at V and 8 bases at J, with 17 bases between. The length of the CDR3 is 15 residues. The TCR was taken from a female donor with breast cancer. Some clones in this sample may be carry-over from other donors' samples. Sequencing input: axillary lymph node tissue. V and J are TRBV7-2 and TRBJ1-3; D possibly corresponds to TRBD1 (5 bases). CDR3 residues: CASSLERSQGYTIYF. The DNA for the CDR3 is TGTGCCAGCAGCTTGGAAAGGTCGCAGGGCTACACCATATATTTT.